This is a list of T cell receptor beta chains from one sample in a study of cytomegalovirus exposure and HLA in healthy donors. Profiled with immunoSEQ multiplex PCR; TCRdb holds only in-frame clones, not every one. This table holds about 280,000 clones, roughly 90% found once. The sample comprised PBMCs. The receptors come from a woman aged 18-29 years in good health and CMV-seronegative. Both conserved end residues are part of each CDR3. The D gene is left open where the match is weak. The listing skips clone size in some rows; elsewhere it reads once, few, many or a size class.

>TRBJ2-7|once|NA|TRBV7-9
TGTGCCAGCAGCTTTAAACTGGTCCACGAGCAGTACTTC
CASSFKLVHEQYF
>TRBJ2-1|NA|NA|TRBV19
TGTGCCAGTAGTTCTCGTCCCCCGGGTGAGCAGTTCTTC
CASSSRPPGEQFF
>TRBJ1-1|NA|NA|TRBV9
TGTGCCAGCAGCGTAGATTACCGGGGTACTAACACTGAAGCTTTCTTT
CASSVDYRGTNTEAFF
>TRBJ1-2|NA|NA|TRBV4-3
TGCGCCAGCAGCCAAGCCTTAGACAGGTCAGGCTACACCTTC
CASSQALDRSGYTF
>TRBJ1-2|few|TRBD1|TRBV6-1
TGTGCCAGCAGGTCAGGGACAGGGTATGGCTACACCTTC
CASRSGTGYGYTF
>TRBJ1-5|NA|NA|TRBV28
TGTGCCATAGCCCCGGGGAGCAATCAGCCCCAGCATTTT
CAIAPGSNQPQHF
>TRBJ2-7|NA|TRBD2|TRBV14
TGTGCCAGCAGCCATAGTCGGGAGGAACTCCACGAGCAGTACTTC
CASSHSREELHEQYF
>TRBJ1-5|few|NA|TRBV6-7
TGTGCCACCCCACGACAGGCAAGTCAGCCCCAGCATTTT
CATPRQASQPQHF
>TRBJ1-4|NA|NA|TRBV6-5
TGTGCCAGCAGTTCGACCGAGGGATGGAGTAATGAAAAACTGTTTTTT
CASSSTEGWSNEKLFF
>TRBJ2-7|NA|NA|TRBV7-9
TGTGCCAGCAGCTTAGGGGGGGGCCCCTACGAGCAGTACTTC
CASSLGGGPYEQYF
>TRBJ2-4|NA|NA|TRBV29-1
TGCAGCGTTGAAGGCGGAACCAAAAACATTCAGTACTTC
CSVEGGTKNIQYF
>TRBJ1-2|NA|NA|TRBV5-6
TGTGCCAGCAGCGGGGGGGCATACTCAGGCTACACCTTC
CASSGGAYSGYTF
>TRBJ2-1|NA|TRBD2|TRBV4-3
TGCGCCAGCAGCCAAGACAAGACTAGCGGGTACAATGAGCAGTTCTTC
CASSQDKTSGYNEQFF
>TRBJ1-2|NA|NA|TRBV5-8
TGTGCCAGCACCCGTGGGCAGGGTATATATGGCTACACCTTC
CASTRGQGIYGYTF
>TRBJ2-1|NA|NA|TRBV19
TGTGCCAGTAGTATCGACACGGTCCTACAGGATGAGCAGTTCTTC
CASSIDTVLQDEQFF
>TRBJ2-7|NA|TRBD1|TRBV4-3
TGCGCCAGCAGCCAGCACAGGGGGACCTCCTACGAGCAGTACTTC
CASSQHRGTSYEQYF
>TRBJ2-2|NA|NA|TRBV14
TGTGCCAGCAGCCCCCACAGGCTAAACACCGGGGAGCTGTTTTTT
CASSPHRLNTGELFF
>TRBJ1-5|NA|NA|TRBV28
TGTGCCAGCAGTTTAGAACAGCCCCTCAGGGGCAATCAGCCCCAGCATTTT
CASSLEQPLRGNQPQHF
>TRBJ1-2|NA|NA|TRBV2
TGTGCCAGCAGTGACCGACAGACCTATGGCTACACCTTC
CASSDRQTYGYTF
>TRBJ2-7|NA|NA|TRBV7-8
TGTGCCAGCAGCTTAGATCCATCAGGATACGAGCAGTACTTC
CASSLDPSGYEQYF
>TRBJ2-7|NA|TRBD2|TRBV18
TGTGCCAGCTCACCACTAGGGCTAGCGGGAGAATACGAGCAGTACTTC
CASSPLGLAGEYEQYF
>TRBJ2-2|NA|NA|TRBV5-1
TGCGCCAGCAGCTTGGGTGCGATGCTAGCGAACACCGGGGAGCTGTTTTTT
CASSLGAMLANTGELFF
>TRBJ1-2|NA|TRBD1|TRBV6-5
TGTGCCAGCAGTTACCCGGGCGCGGGAATACAGGGGGGTACCTTC
CASSYPGAGIQGGTF
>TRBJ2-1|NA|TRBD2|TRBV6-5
TGTGCCACCCAACGGGCGGGAGCGCTTAATGAGCAGTTCTTC
CATQRAGALNEQFF
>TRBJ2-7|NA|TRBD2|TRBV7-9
TGTGCCAGCAGCTTAAAGCGGGGCTCCTACGAGCAGTACTTC
CASSLKRGSYEQYF
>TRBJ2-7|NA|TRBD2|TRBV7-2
TGTGCCAGCAGCTTACTAGCGGGAGGGTGGGAGTACGAGCAGTACTTC
CASSLLAGGWEYEQYF
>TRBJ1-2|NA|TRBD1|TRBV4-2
TGTGCCAGCAGCTATCGGACAGGTCGGGATGCTAACTATGGCTACACCTTC
CASSYRTGRDANYGYTF
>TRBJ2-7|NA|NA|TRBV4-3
TGCGCCAGCAGCCAAGATCTTCCGGGAGTCCTCTACGAGCAGTACTTC
CASSQDLPGVLYEQYF
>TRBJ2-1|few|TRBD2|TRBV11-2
TGTGCCAGCACCCGAGGCGGGAGGGCCGGGAATGAGCAGTTCTTC
CASTRGGRAGNEQFF
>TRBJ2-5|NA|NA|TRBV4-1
TGCGCCAGCAAAGGATCATGGAGTGGGAGCGGTGATGAGACCCAGTACTTC
CASKGSWSGSGDETQYF
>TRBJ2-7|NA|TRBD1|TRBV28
TGTGCCAGCAGACCTTGGGGGACAGGGAGAACTTACGAGCAGTACTTC
CASRPWGTGRTYEQYF
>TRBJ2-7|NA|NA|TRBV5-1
TGCGCCAGCAGTTGGGGGGAGCGAACCTACGAGCAGTACTTC
CASSWGERTYEQYF
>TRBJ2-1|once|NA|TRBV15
TGTGCCACCAGCTTACGATCTGGCGGGGACAATGAGCAGTTCTTC
CATSLRSGGDNEQFF
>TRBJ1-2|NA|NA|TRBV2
TGTGCCAGCAGGGGGCCTTATGGCTACACCTTC
CASRGPYGYTF
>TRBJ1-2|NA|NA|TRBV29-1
TGCAGCGTTGAACGCGATCTCGTTGGCTACACCTTC
CSVERDLVGYTF
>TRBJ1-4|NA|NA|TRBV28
TGTGCCAGCAGTCAAACCTGGCCGAGGGAAAGTGAAAAACTGTTTTTT
CASSQTWPRESEKLFF
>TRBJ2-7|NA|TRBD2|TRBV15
TGTGCCACCAGCAGATATTTTGACTTGGCGGGAGTCCGCGAGCAGTACTTC
CATSRYFDLAGVREQYF
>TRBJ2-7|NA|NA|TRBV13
TGTGCCAGCAGCTTAGGGCAGCTGGAGAACCTCCTACACGAGCAGTACTTC
CASSLGQLENLLHEQYF
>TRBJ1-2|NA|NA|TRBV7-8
TGTGCCAGCAGCTTAGTTCCCCGGGGGGGGCTTAAAACCTATGGCTACACCTTC
CASSLVPRGGLKTYGYTF
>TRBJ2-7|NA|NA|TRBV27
TGTGCCAGCAGTCTGGGCCACGAGCAGTACTTC
CASSLGHEQYF
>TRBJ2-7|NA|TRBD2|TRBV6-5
TGTGCCAGCGGAAGCGGGAGTCTGTCCTACGAGCAGTACTTC
CASGSGSLSYEQYF
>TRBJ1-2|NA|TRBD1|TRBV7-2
TGTGCCAGCAGCTTAGCAATAGGGGACAGGGGAAAGAGGAACTATGGCTACACCTTC
CASSLAIGDRGKRNYGYTF
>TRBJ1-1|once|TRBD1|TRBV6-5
TGTGCCAGCAGTTCCCCGACAGGGGAGGCTTACACTGAAGCTTTCTTT
CASSSPTGEAYTEAFF